This TCR beta chain emerged from a study of blood T cell repertoires in COVID-19. A word on this clone: Other DNA sequences in this sample translate to the same CDR3.

Produced via immunoSEQ multiplex PCR; TCRdb's table is partial and in-frame only. The sample shows under 200,000 clones, 86% of them seen only once. Losses at the gene ends were 4 bases for V and 9 bases for J; bases not matched to a gene: 4. There are 15 residues in the CDR3. Germline CDR1 is LNHDA and CDR2 is SQIVND (reference sequence). Material: peripheral blood. This chain connects TRBV19 to TRBJ2-1; 15 nucleotides align to TRBD2. The TCR originated in a woman aged 55 to 70 with COVID-19, enrolled during active disease. The CDR3 reads CASSRGTSGRSEQFF. CDR3 DNA sequence: TGTGCCAGTAGTAGGGGGACTAGCGGGAGGAGTGAGCAGTTCTTC.